Below, 25 T cell receptor beta chains from the same sample are listed, as sequenced in a study of sequential checkpoint blockade in melanoma. Sequenced by immunoSEQ multiplex PCR; TCRdb stores in-frame clones only, minus some. In the table there are 15,000 to 20,000 clones, 73% of which are singletons. Documented treatment: randomized to nivolumab then ipilimumab (arm A) or the reverse (arm B). The input for sequencing was CD8+ T cells sorted from blood (inferred from file names), taken from a patient given nivolumab and ipilimumab in sequence. The receptor source for this set is a human donor with melanoma.

V is TRBV7-6 and J is TRBJ2-7; D is possibly TRBD2 (5 bases). This CDR3 is built from 15 residues. Germline V gives CDR1 SGHVS, CDR2 FNYEAQ. Deletions cut 5 bases from V and 2 bases from J, with 16 bases between. In DNA form, the CDR3 reads TGTGCCAGCAGCCCCTCGGGGTCCGACCCCTACGAGCAGTACTTC. Amino acids: CASSPSGSDPYEQYF.

The sample holds a few counts of this clone. The chain links TRBV14 to TRBJ2-1, with 12 bases matching TRBD2. J gave up 7 bases and V 5 bases, and 9 bases lay outside the gene matches. The CDR3 length is 16 residues. CDR1 SGHDN and CDR2 FVKESK come from the germline V gene. Here the CDR3 DNA reads TGTGCCAGCAGCTGGGGGCCCGGACTAGCGGGGAATGAGCAGTTCTTC. It yields the protein CASSWGPGLAGNEQFF.

The CDR3 spells CAISDSGVGEQYF. The DNA for the CDR3 is TGTGCCATCAGTGACTCGGGAGTAGGGGAGCAGTACTTC. This chain connects TRBV10-3 to TRBJ2-7, with D possibly being TRBD2 (6 bases). CDR1 is ENHRY and CDR2 is SYGVKD in the germline V gene. Trimming left V 3 bases short and J 7 bases short, with 13 bases between. The length of the CDR3 is 13 residues.

V is TRBV29-1 and J is TRBJ2-5; no clear D gene. The DNA end lines up better with TRBJ2-7; the J call may be wrong. The CDR3 runs to 11 residues. Germline values: CDR1 SQVTM, CDR2 ANQGSEA. For the CDR3, the DNA is TGCAGCGTTGGGTTAAGCCACGAGCAGTACTTC. Translation: CSVGLSHEQYF.

This rearrangement joins TRBV5-6 to TRBJ2-7; D might be TRBD2 (5 bases). The germline V gene has CDR1 SGHDT and CDR2 YYEEEE. The CDR3 is 13 residues long. The V end was cut by 1 base, the J end by 7 bases, with 12 bases between. The CDR3 DNA reads TGTGCCAGCAGCTTGTCTAGCTTGTATGAGCAGTACTTC. This codes for CASSLSSLYEQYF.

To note about this clone: One end of the junction fails to match germline, which may point to a read error. This chain uses TRBV7-2 with TRBJ2-1, with TRBD1 matching over 9 bases. Per germline, CDR1 SGHTA and CDR2 FQGNSA. The CDR3 covers 17 residues. This CDR3 is CASSQDKGTGWNNEQFF. The DNA for the CDR3 is TGCGCCAGCAGCCAAGATAAGGGGACAGGGTGGAACAATGAGCAGTTCTTC.

The chain links TRBV5-6 to TRBJ1-2, with D unclear. The CDR3 spans 14 residues. Germline values: CDR1 SGHDT, CDR2 YYEEEE. V lost 2 bases and J 2 bases, leaving 10 bases between the germline ends. In DNA, the CDR3 is TGTGCCAGCAGCTTTGTGAGTCAAAACTATGGCTACACCTTC. Protein sequence: CASSFVSQNYGYTF.

The chain carries TRBV13 and TRBJ1-4, with a weak D call TRBD1 (6 bases). From germline, CDR1 is PRHDT and CDR2 FYEKMQ (reference sequence). The V and J ends lost 5 bases and 6 bases respectively, with 10 bases between them. The CDR3 consists of 13 residues. CDR3 sequence reads: CASSLWTDEKLFF. The CDR3 DNA reads TGTGCCAGCAGCCTGTGGACAGATGAAAAACTGTTTTTT.

J is TRBJ2-3 and V is TRBV10-1, with D tentatively TRBD2 (6 bases). V shed 4 bases and J shed 7 bases, with 18 bases lying between them. The CDR3 totals 15 residues. Germline CDR1 reads WNHNN; CDR2 reads SYGVQD (reference sequence). The chain's CDR3 is CASSASPGLENTQYF. CDR3 DNA sequence: TGCGCCAGCAGTGCGAGTCCGGGACTTGAAAATACGCAGTATTTT.

V usage is TRBV5-8 and J usage is TRBJ1-1, with a possible D match to TRBD1 (6 bases). CDR1 and CDR2 (germline): SGHTS, YDEGEE. This CDR3 is 15 amino acids long. Trimming took off 2 bases at V and 1 base at J, with 12 bases between the two ends. DNA for the CDR3: TGTGCCAGCAGCTTCCTACAGGGTCCGAACACTGAAGCTTTCTTT. Translating it yields CASSFLQGPNTEAFF.

The chain combines TRBV9 with TRBJ1-3, with TRBD1 identical over 8 bases. With 3 bases clipped from V and 0 bases from J, the junction kept 14 bases outside the gene matches. Germline lookup yields CDR1 SGDLS and CDR2 YYNGEE. The CDR3 has 19 residues. CDR3 in amino acids: CASSARGQAGPSSGNTIYF. The CDR3 DNA follows: TGTGCCAGCAGCGCCAGGGGACAGGCTGGGCCTAGCTCTGGAAACACCATATATTTT.

The rearrangement uses TRBV9 and TRBJ1-5, with TRBD1 identical over 7 bases. V lost 3 bases and J lost 1; bases outside the gene matches: 4. Germline assignment: CDR1 SGDLS and CDR2 YYNGEE. This CDR3 has 15 residues. The CDR3 here is CASSAGTVSNQPQHF. Here the CDR3 DNA reads TGTGCCAGCAGCGCAGGGACAGTAAGCAATCAGCCCCAGCATTTT.

The CDR3 nucleotides read TGTGCCAGCAGCGTCCGGGACTTCTCCTCCCCCACCCCCGGGGAGCTGTTTTTT. Its translation: CASSVRDFSSPTPGELFF. V gene TRBV7-2 combines with J gene TRBJ2-2; D may be TRBD2 (6 bases). The CDR3 runs 18 residues. Trimming removed 5 bases at V and 6 bases at J, with 25 bases between. In germline, CDR1 is SGHTA, CDR2 FQGNSA.

The chain employs TRBV5-1 and TRBJ1-1; possibly TRBD1 for D (5 bases). The CDR3 covers 17 residues. Trimming left V 0 bases short and J 4 bases short, with 19 bases between. Germline CDR1 SGHRS, CDR2 YFSETQ. The CDR3 loop reads CASSLARQSPLVTEAFF. The CDR3 DNA sequence: TGCGCCAGCAGCTTGGCCAGACAGAGCCCGTTGGTCACTGAAGCTTTCTTT. Using reference TRBV5-1 and TRBJ1-1 for the parts outside the CDR3, the full variable domain is KAGVTQTPRYLIKTRGQQVTLSCSPISGHRSVSWYQQTPGQGLQFLFEYFSETQRNKGNFPGRFSGRQFSNSRSEMNVSTLELGDSALYLCASSLARQSPLVTEAFFGQGTRLTVV.

CDR3 nucleotide sequence: TGTGCCAGTGGTGAAGGGGAGGTTTGGGGTAGAGATGAGCAGTTCTTC. Amino acid sequence: CASGEGEVWGRDEQFF. The V call is TRBV2, the J call TRBJ2-1; a weak D match, TRBD2 (6 bases). The CDR3 extends over 16 amino acids. Germline CDR1 is SNHLY and CDR2 is FYNNEI. V lost 9 bases and J lost 8, with 26 bases in between.

The chain combines TRBV7-2 with TRBJ2-7; a weak D match, TRBD2 (6 bases). The V gene's germline CDR1 is SGHTA and CDR2 FQGNSA. The V and J ends lost 5 bases and 2 bases respectively, with 16 bases between them. CDR3 length equals 15 residues. The CDR3 nucleotides read TGTGCCAGCAGCCCGGATCTGGGCGGGGCCTACGAGCAGTACTTC. It translates to CASSPDLGGAYEQYF.

The chain recombines TRBV5-1 with TRBJ1-5; a weak D match, TRBD1 (6 bases). In germline, CDR1 is SGHRS, CDR2 YFSETQ. The V end was cut by 3 bases, the J end by 4 bases, with 14 bases between. The CDR3 covers 15 residues. CDR3 loop: CASSYGGGANQPQHF. As DNA, the CDR3 is TGCGCCAGCAGCTATGGTGGGGGCGCGAATCAGCCCCAGCATTTT.

The J gene is TRBJ2-7, the V gene TRBV4-3, with D possibly TRBD1 on 6 matching bases. V shed 3 bases and J shed 3 bases, with 9 bases lying between them. This CDR3 is 13 amino acids long. Germline V gene data show CDR1 as LGHNA and CDR2 as YSLEER. The CDR3 reads CASSQMTGYEQYF. The CDR3 DNA reads TGCGCCAGCAGCCAGATGACAGGCTACGAGCAGTACTTC.

The chain couples TRBV7-2 to TRBJ1-1, with TRBD1 as a possible D gene (6 bases). Trimming left V 6 bases short and J 3 bases short, with 11 bases between. From germline, CDR1 is SGHTA and CDR2 FQGNSA. The length of the CDR3 is 13 residues. The CDR3: CASSSAGDTEAFF. CDR3 nucleotide sequence: TGTGCCAGCAGTTCCGCAGGGGACACTGAAGCTTTCTTT. Supplemented by reference TRBV7-2 and TRBJ1-1, the full variable domain reads GAGVSQSPSNKVTEKGKDVELRCDPISGHTALYWYRQSLGQGLEFLIYFQGNSAPDKSGLPSDRFSAERTGGSVSTLTIQRTQQEDSAVYLCASSSAGDTEAFFGQGTRLTVV.

The chain links TRBV28 to TRBJ1-6, with D unclear. Germline V lookup: CDR1 MDHEN, CDR2 SYDVKM. The CDR3 totals 16 residues. With 3 bases removed from V and 2 bases from J, the gap between germline ends came to 11 bases. The CDR3, as DNA: TGTGCCAGCAGTTTCTGGGAGCGCACCTATAATTCACCCCTCCACTTT. Amino acid sequence: CASSFWERTYNSPLHF.

The chain has TRBV7-9 and TRBJ1-5; 8 bases match TRBD1. The CDR3 totals 15 residues. Germline lookup yields CDR1 SEHNR and CDR2 FQNEAQ (reference sequence). The V gene end was trimmed by 5 bases and the J gene end by 4 bases; junction bases not matched to a gene: 7. CDR3 bases: TGTGCCAGCAGCCGCGGACAGGGAGGAAATCAGCCCCAGCATTTT. Its translation: CASSRGQGGNQPQHF.

This clone has just one count. The CDR3 region is CASSQDRGLQTQYF. The CDR3 DNA follows: TGCGCCAGCAGCCAAGATCGGGGGTTGCAGACCCAGTACTTC. The chain links TRBV4-3 to TRBJ2-5; D perhaps matches TRBD2 (6 bases). CDR1 and CDR2 from the germline V gene are LGHNA and YSLEER. This CDR3 has 14 amino acids. V lost 0 bases and J 6 bases, leaving 11 bases between the germline ends.

The chain uses TRBV6-5 and TRBJ1-2; D is possibly TRBD1 (5 bases). The CDR3 runs to 14 residues. V was pared by 4 bases and J by 5 bases, with 14 bases between. Germline V gene sequence: CDR1 MNHEY, CDR2 SVGAGI. The CDR3 spells CASSSGHRTYGYTF. The DNA for the CDR3 is TGTGCCAGCAGTTCAGGGCACCGAACTTATGGCTACACCTTC.

This chain links TRBV5-6 with TRBJ2-1; the match to TRBD1 covers 7 bases. J lost 3 bases, V lost 1 base, and 4 bases had no gene match. Per germline, CDR1 SGHDT and CDR2 YYEEEE. The CDR3 runs to 15 residues. Here the CDR3 reads CASSLSQGVYNEQFF. Written as DNA, the CDR3 is TGTGCCAGCAGCTTGTCCCAGGGGGTCTACAATGAGCAGTTCTTC.

The CDR3 loop reads CASSLRGSSYNEQFF. For the CDR3, the DNA is TGTGCCAGCAGTTTAAGGGGGAGCTCCTACAATGAGCAGTTCTTC. The chain links TRBV28 to TRBJ2-1; possible D gene TRBD1, 6 bases. Germline V gives CDR1 MDHEN, CDR2 SYDVKM. This CDR3 spans 15 amino acids. V was trimmed by 2 bases and J by 0 bases, leaving 8 bases between them.